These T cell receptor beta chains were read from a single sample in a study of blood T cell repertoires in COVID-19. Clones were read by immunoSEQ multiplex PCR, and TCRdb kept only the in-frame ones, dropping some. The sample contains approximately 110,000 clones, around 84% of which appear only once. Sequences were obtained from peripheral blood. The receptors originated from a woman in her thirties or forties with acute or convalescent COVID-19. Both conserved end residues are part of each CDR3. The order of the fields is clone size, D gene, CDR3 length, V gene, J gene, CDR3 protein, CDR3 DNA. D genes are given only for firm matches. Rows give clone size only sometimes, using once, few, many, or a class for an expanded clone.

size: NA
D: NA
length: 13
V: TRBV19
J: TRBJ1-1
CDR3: CASSISEVTEAFF
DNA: TGTGCCAGTAGTATAAGCGAGGTCACTGAAGCTTTCTTT

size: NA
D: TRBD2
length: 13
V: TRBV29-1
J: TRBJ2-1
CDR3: CSASGGAYNEQFF
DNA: TGCAGTGCTAGCGGGGGGGCTTATAATGAGCAGTTCTTC

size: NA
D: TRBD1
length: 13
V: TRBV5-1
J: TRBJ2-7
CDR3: CASSYRGQREQYF
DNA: TGCGCCAGCAGCTACAGGGGGCAGCGCGAGCAGTACTTC

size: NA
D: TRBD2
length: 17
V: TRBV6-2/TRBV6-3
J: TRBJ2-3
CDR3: CASSPMVGLAVTDTQYF
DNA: TGTGCCAGCAGCCCTATGGTGGGACTAGCCGTCACAGATACGCAGTATTTT

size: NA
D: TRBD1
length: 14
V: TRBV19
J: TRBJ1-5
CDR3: CASSDRGRDQPQHF
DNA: TGTGCCAGTAGTGACAGGGGGCGCGATCAGCCCCAGCATTTT

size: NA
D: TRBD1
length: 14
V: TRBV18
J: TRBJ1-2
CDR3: CASSPGTDNYGYTF
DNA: TGTGCCAGCTCACCCGGGACAGATAACTATGGCTACACCTTC

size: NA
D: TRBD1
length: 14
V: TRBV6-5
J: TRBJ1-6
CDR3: CATKPRQGSSPLHF
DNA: TGTGCCACCAAACCGCGACAGGGAAGTTCACCCCTCCACTTT

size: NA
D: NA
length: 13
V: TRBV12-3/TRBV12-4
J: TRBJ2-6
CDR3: CASLNSGANVLTF
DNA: TGTGCCAGCTTAAACTCTGGGGCCAACGTCCTGACTTTC

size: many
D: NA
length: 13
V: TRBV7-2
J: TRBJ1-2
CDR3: CASSLSDSYGYTF
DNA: TGTGCCAGCAGCTTAAGTGACAGCTATGGCTACACCTTC

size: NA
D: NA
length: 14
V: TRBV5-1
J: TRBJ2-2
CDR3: CASSFQQVAGELFF
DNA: TGCGCCAGCAGCTTTCAGCAGGTGGCCGGGGAGCTGTTTTTT

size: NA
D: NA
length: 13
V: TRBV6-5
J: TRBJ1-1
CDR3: CASSRQNPTEAFF
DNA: TGTGCCAGCAGCCGACAGAATCCCACTGAAGCTTTCTTT

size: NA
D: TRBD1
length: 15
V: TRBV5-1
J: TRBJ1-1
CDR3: CASSLGKTGAAEAFF
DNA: TGCGCCAGCAGCTTGGGTAAGACAGGGGCAGCTGAAGCTTTCTTT

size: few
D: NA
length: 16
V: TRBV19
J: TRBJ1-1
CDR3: CASSIENRSVNTEAFF
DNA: TGTGCCAGTAGTATAGAAAACCGATCAGTGAACACTGAAGCTTTCTTT

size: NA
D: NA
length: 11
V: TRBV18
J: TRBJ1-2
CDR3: CASSPDKLLTF
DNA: TGTGCCAGCTCACCGGACAAGCTTCTCACCTTC

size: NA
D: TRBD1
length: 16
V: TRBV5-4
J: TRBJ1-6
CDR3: CASSRTGGDYNSPLHF
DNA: TGTGCCAGCAGCAGGACAGGGGGAGACTATAATTCACCCCTCCACTTT

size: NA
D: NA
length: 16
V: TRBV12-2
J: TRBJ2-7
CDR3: CASRLSDTGVLGEQYF
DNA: TGTGCAAGTCGCTTATCTGACACAGGGGTCCTTGGAGAGCAGTACTTC

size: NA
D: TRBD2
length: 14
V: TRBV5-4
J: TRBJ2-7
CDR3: CASSWGGGPYEQYF
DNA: TGTGCCAGCAGCTGGGGCGGGGGGCCTTACGAGCAGTACTTC

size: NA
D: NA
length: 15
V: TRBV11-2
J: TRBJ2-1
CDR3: CASSFTTLWNNEQFF
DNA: TGTGCCAGCAGCTTCACTACCCTCTGGAACAATGAGCAGTTCTTC

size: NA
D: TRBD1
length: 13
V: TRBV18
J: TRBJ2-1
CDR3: CASSKGAGNEQFF
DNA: TGTGCCAGCTCTAAGGGGGCGGGCAATGAGCAGTTCTTC

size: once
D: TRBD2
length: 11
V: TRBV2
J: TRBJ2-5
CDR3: CASGREETQYF
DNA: TGTGCCAGCGGGAGGGAAGAGACCCAGTACTTC

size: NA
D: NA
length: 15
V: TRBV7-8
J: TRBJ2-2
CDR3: CASRTRGRAAGELFF
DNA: TGTGCCAGCAGGACCCGAGGGCGAGCAGCCGGGGAGCTGTTTTTT